Presented here are 20 T cell receptor beta chains from one specimen sequenced in a study of blood T cells in healthy people across ages. The use of a sample-barcoded 5' primer and a J-beta primer mix characterized a second PCR of about 7 to 12 cycles. TCRdb analysed the 5' RACE reads with MiXCR anew, one entry per CDR3 protein. The sample lists 800,000 to 950,000 distinct CDR3 sequences, just under 30% seen once, with roughly 10% in the top ten. This same sample was also taken into another study, of T cells of mothers and their children.

The specimen was blood. Receptor source: a woman in her thirties or forties in good health.

This sequence joins TRBV5-1 and TRBJ2-5; 10 bases line up with TRBD2. Germline V gives CDR1 SGHRS, CDR2 YFSETQ. Losses at the gene ends were 4 bases for V and 2 bases for J; bases not matched to a gene: 11. This CDR3 comprises 17 residues. The CDR3 DNA reads TGCGCCAGCAGCCGGTCGGTAGCGGGAGGTTTGCAAGAGACCCAGTACTTC. Translation gives CASSRSVAGGLQETQYF.

This clonotype has a count of ten or more. The chain joins TRBV6-6 to TRBJ1-4; D is uncertain. This CDR3 contains 11 residues. The V gene's germline CDR1 is MNHNY and CDR2 SVGAGI (reference sequence). V lost 0 bases to trimming and J lost 12 bases, with 5 bases between them. The CDR3 is CASSYSEELFF. The CDR3 DNA reads as TGTGCCAGCAGTTACTCGGAGGAACTGTTTTTT.

Regarding this clonotype: The junction does not match germline at one end; this may be a read error. The chain carries TRBV7-2 and TRBJ1-2, with TRBD1 as a possible D gene (5 bases). CDR1 is SGHTA, CDR2 FQGNSA, per germline. The CDR3 consists of 14 residues. CDR3 in amino acids: CATSPYGGYYGYTF. CDR3 nucleotides: TGTGCCACCAGCCCGTACGGGGGGTACTATGGCTACACCTTC.

The rearrangement links TRBV2 to TRBJ1-5; 7 bases line up with TRBD1. From germline, CDR1 is SNHLY and CDR2 FYNNEI. This CDR3 region has 14 residues. V was clipped by 7 bases and J by 6 bases; unmatched bases: 9. CDR3 sequence: CASMREGGGQPQHF. As DNA, the CDR3 is TGTGCCAGCATGAGGGAAGGGGGCGGTCAGCCCCAGCATTTT.

This clonotype was counted a few times. V usage is TRBV6-2 or TRBV6-3 and J usage is TRBJ2-3; TRBD2 matches at 10 bases. With 8 bases clipped from V and 1 base from J, the junction kept 12 bases outside the gene matches. The germline gives CDR1 MNHEY, CDR2 SVGEGT. The CDR3 extends over 17 amino acids. CDR3 in amino acids: CASRIAGGPSRTDTQYF. CDR3 nucleotides: TGTGCCAGCCGTATAGCGGGGGGCCCCTCTCGCACAGATACGCAGTATTTT.

Note on this clonotype: This may be a read error: a much more frequent sequence differs by one nucleotide. The CDR3 DNA follows: TGCAGTGCCCTTGACGGGGGAGATTCCAATGAGCAGTTCTTC. The encoded protein is CSALDGGDSNEQFF. The genes are TRBV20-1 and TRBJ2-1, with a possible D match to TRBD2 (6 bases). Germline lookup yields CDR1 DFQATT and CDR2 SNEGSKA (reference sequence). This CDR3 region has 14 residues. Between the trimmed V and J ends, which lost 6 bases and 6 bases, there was a span of 18 bases.

This clonotype has at least ten counts. This chain connects TRBV28 to TRBJ2-1; 11 positions agree with TRBD1. The CDR3 totals 15 residues. In germline, CDR1 is MDHEN, CDR2 SYDVKM. After removal of 6 bases from V and 3 bases from J, the junction contained 4 bases not matched to a gene. The chain's CDR3 is CASSTGTGGYNEQFF. CDR3 bases: TGTGCCAGCAGCACCGGGACAGGGGGCTACAATGAGCAGTTCTTC.

At least ten counts were recorded for this clonotype. The chain is built from TRBV10-3 and TRBJ2-6; 10 bases agree with TRBD2. Per germline, CDR1 ENHRY and CDR2 SYGVKD. V trimming: 2 bases; J trimming: 1 base; junction bases outside the gene matches: 2. The CDR3 runs to 17 residues. CDR3 coding DNA: TGTGCCATCAGTGAGGCTAGCGGGGGATCTGGGGCCAACGTCCTGACTTTC. Its protein is CAISEASGGSGANVLTF.

The chain links TRBV20-1 to TRBJ2-5; TRBD2 matches at 13 bases. The CDR3 length is 14 residues. Germline V gene data show CDR1 as DFQATT and CDR2 as SNEGSKA (reference sequence). J gave up 2 bases and V 5 bases, and 2 bases lay outside the gene matches. The CDR3 nucleotides are TGCAGTGCTGGGGGACTAGCGGGGCAAGAGACCCAGTACTTC. This gives the protein CSAGGLAGQETQYF.

The CDR3: CASSHTGSNQPQHF. The CDR3, as DNA: TGTGCCAGCAGCCACACAGGGTCTAATCAGCCCCAGCATTTT. The chain joins TRBV14 to TRBJ1-5; D is perhaps TRBD1 (6 bases). Germline V CDR1 and CDR2: SGHDN, FVKESK. This CDR3 spans 14 amino acids. The germline V and J ends were trimmed by 3 bases and 4 bases, with 10 bases remaining between them.

This clonotype was counted at least ten times. The gene calls are TRBV29-1 and TRBJ2-3; the match to TRBD2 covers 7 bases. The trim removed 7 bases at V and 2 bases at J, leaving 6 bases unmatched. The V gene's germline CDR1 is SQVTM and CDR2 ANQGSEA. This CDR3 is built from 13 residues. CDR3 in DNA: TGCAGCGCCTTAGCGGGCAACACAGATACGCAGTATTTT. Protein sequence: CSALAGNTDTQYF.

The chain is built from TRBV20-1 and TRBJ2-3, with TRBD2 identical over 7 bases. CDR3 length: 13 amino acids. Germline trimming cut 4 bases from V and 3 bases from J; bases unmatched to any gene: 4. Per germline, CDR1 DFQATT and CDR2 SNEGSKA (reference sequence). CDR3 region: CSATGGITDTQYF. CDR3 bases: TGCAGTGCTACCGGGGGGATTACAGATACGCAGTATTTT.

This clonotype has a handful of counts. The rearrangement joins TRBV27 to TRBJ2-7; D is possibly TRBD2 (6 bases). V shed 3 bases and J shed 4 bases, with 10 bases lying between them. The germline CDR1 and CDR2 sequences are MNHEY and SMNVEV (reference sequence). The CDR3 totals 13 residues. The CDR3 DNA reads TGTGCCAGCAGTTTTTCAGGGAGGTACGAGCAGTACTTC. Its translation: CASSFSGRYEQYF.

This clonotype has a count of ten or more. This chain links TRBV29-1 with TRBJ2-1; D is possibly TRBD1 or TRBD2 (5 bases each). Trimming shortened V by 7 bases and J by 9 bases, and 13 bases separated the two germline ends. Per the germline V gene, CDR1 is SQVTM and CDR2 is ANQGSEA. The CDR3 contains 11 residues. CDR3 DNA: TGCAGCGGAGGACGGGGCGTTGAGCAGTTCTTC. Amino acid sequence: CSGGRGVEQFF.

This clonotype was picked up many times. The J gene is TRBJ2-7, the V gene TRBV28; no firm D call. The CDR3 runs 15 residues. CDR1 MDHEN and CDR2 SYDVKM come from the germline V gene. The ends were cut back, 2 bases at V and 0 bases at J, with 11 bases in the middle. CDR3 DNA: TGTGCCAGCAGTTTAGTTAAGGGAAGCTCCTACGAGCAGTACTTC. It encodes CASSLVKGSSYEQYF.

This clonotype occurred many times. A much larger clone sits a single nucleotide away, making a read error possible. The chain joins TRBV29-1 to TRBJ1-2; maybe TRBD1 (5 bases). The V gene lost 4 bases and the J gene lost 6 bases, with 12 bases spanning the gap. Per germline, CDR1 SQVTM and CDR2 ANQGSEA. The CDR3 consists of 12 residues. The CDR3 protein is CSVARQGHGYTF. CDR3 nucleotides: TGCAGCGTTGCAAGGCAGGGACATGGCTACACCTTC. Based on the CDR3 plus reference TRBV29-1 and TRBJ1-2, the full variable domain is SAVISQKPSRDICQRGTSLTIQCQVDSQVTMMFWYRQQPGQSLTLIATANQGSEATYESGFVIDKFPISRPNLTFSTLTVSNMSPEDSSIYLCSVARQGHGYTFGSGTRLTVV.

This clonotype came up a few times. The chain carries TRBV24-1 and TRBJ1-2; D unresolved. Germline V gives CDR1 KGHDR, CDR2 SFDVKD. V was trimmed by 8 bases and J by 5 bases, leaving 2 bases between them. The CDR3 extends over 9 amino acids. CDR3 bases: TGTGCCACCAAGTATGGCTACACCTTC. This encodes CATKYGYTF.

This clonotype was picked up many times. The chain joins TRBV4-2 to TRBJ2-7, with a tentative D call TRBD1 (5 bases). CDR1 LGHNA and CDR2 YNFKEQ come from the germline V gene. The CDR3 contains 16 residues. Trimming took off 0 bases at V and 3 bases at J, with 15 bases between the two ends. The CDR3, as DNA: TGTGCCAGCAGCCAAGATACCCCAGGGCTAGGCTACGAGCAGTACTTC. The encoded protein is CASSQDTPGLGYEQYF.

This clonotype appeared a few times. The chain combines TRBV24-1 with TRBJ2-1; a possible D gene is TRBD2 (5 bases). The CDR3 covers 11 residues. Germline assignment: CDR1 KGHDR and CDR2 SFDVKD. The V and J ends lost 7 bases and 10 bases respectively, with 10 bases between them. The CDR3 is CATRTTHEQFF. The CDR3 DNA reads TGTGCCACCAGGACTACCCACGAGCAGTTCTTC.

The chain carries TRBV11-2 and TRBJ2-4; D uncertain. The J call may be wrong; the DNA end is better matched by TRBJ2-7. Germline CDR1 SGHAT, CDR2 FQNNGV. The CDR3 sequence is 14 residues long. As DNA, the CDR3 is TGTGCCAGCAGCTTAGAAGGGATATGGTACGAGCAGTACTTC. It yields the protein CASSLEGIWYEQYF.